These T cell receptor beta chains were read from a single sample in a study of OX40 agonist ivuxolimab in advanced cancers. Profiling relied on immunoSEQ multiplex PCR, and the TCRdb table lists in-frame clones only, not all of them. This table has approximately 42,000 clones, roughly 87% appearing once. The sequences come from CD4+ or CD8+ T cells sorted from blood, collected in a trial of the OX40 agonist ivuxolimab. These receptor sequences come from an adult with an advanced solid tumor such as melanoma, head and neck, liver or kidney cancer. The CDR3 runs from the conserved cysteine through the conserved F or W. A D gene is named only where the DNA matches it firmly. Only some rows state a clone size, as once, few, many or a class for expanded clones.

j_gene | abundance | v_gene | d_gene | CDR3aa | CDR3nt
TRBJ2-6 | - | TRBV29-1 | TRBD1 | CSAKGGGGANVLTF | TGCAGCGCCAAAGGGGGCGGTGGGGCCAACGTCCTGACTTTC
TRBJ1-4 | once | TRBV15 | - | CATSSPPGEKLFF | TGTGCCACCAGCAGCCCTCCTGGGGAAAAACTGTTTTTT
TRBJ1-6 | - | TRBV5-6 | - | CASSLEGSPLHF | TGTGCCAGCAGCTTGGAAGGATCACCCCTCCACTTT
TRBJ2-2 | - | TRBV7-9 | - | CASSPWVQGGSNTGELFF | TGTGCCAGCAGCCCGTGGGTACAGGGTGGCTCGAACACCGGGGAGCTGTTTTTT
TRBJ2-3 | - | TRBV5-5 | - | CASSLKLAPYLVPDTQYF | TGTGCCAGCAGCTTGAAACTAGCCCCCTATTTAGTCCCAGATACGCAGTATTTT
TRBJ1-1 | - | TRBV4-1 | TRBD1 | CASSPGTGGTEAFF | TGCGCCAGCAGCCCTGGGACAGGGGGCACTGAAGCTTTCTTT
TRBJ2-5 | medium-sized | TRBV19 | - | CASSIDWTGFLETQYF | -
TRBJ2-3 | once | TRBV5-1 | - | CASSLGGSPDTQYF | TGCGCCAGCAGCTTGGGGGGCTCCCCAGATACGCAGTATTTT
TRBJ2-4 | - | TRBV5-6 | - | CASSLGWTAKNIQYF | TGTGCCAGCAGCTTGGGTTGGACAGCGAAAAACATTCAGTACTTC
TRBJ1-2 | - | TRBV7-9 | - | CASSPGTAANYGYTF | TGTGCCAGCAGCCCCGGGACTGCTGCTAACTATGGCTACACCTTC
TRBJ1-1 | few | TRBV10-1 | TRBD1 | CASSDIQGARRAEAFF | TGCGCCAGCAGTGATATACAGGGGGCGAGGCGGGCTGAAGCTTTCTTT
TRBJ2-3 | - | TRBV10-2 | TRBD2 | CASSNGGGTDTQYF | TGCGCCAGCAGTAACGGGGGGGGCACAGATACGCAGTATTTT
TRBJ2-3 | - | TRBV2 | - | CASIQGQWGRTDTQYF | TGTGCCAGCATCCAGGGGCAGTGGGGCCGAACAGATACGCAGTATTTT
TRBJ2-2 | - | TRBV7-2 | TRBD2 | CASSLWASGGSNTGELFF | TGTGCCAGCAGCTTATGGGCTAGCGGGGGGTCGAACACCGGGGAGCTGTTTTTT
TRBJ2-2 | - | TRBV6-1 | - | CASSGGNTGELFF | TGTGCCAGCAGTGGTGGGAACACCGGGGAGCTGTTTTTT
TRBJ2-1 | - | TRBV6-5 | TRBD1 | CASSADQGAHDEQFF | TGTGCCAGCAGCGCCGATCAGGGGGCCCACGATGAGCAGTTCTTC
TRBJ1-5 | few | TRBV13 | - | CASSLSNQPQHF | TGTGCCAGCAGCCTCTCCAATCAGCCCCAGCATTTT